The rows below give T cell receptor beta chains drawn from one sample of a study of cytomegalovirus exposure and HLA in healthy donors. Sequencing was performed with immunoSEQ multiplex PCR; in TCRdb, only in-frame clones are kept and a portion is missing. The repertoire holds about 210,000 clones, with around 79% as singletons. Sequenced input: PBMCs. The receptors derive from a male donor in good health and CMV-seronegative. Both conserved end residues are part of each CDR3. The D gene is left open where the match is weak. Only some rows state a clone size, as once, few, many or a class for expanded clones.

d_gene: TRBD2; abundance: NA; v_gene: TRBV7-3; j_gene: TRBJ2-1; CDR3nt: TGTGCCAGCAGCTTAATAAGCGGGGGAAGATACAATGAGCAGTTCTTC; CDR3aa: CASSLISGGRYNEQFF
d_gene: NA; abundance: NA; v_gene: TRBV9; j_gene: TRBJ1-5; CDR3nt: TGTGCCAGCAGCGCTCATCCGGACAGTCAGCCCCAGCATTTT; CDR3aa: CASSAHPDSQPQHF
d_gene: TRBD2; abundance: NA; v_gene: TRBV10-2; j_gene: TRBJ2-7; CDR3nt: TGCGCCAGCAGTGAGGGACTAGCGGATGAAGCCTACGAGCAGTACTTC; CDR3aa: CASSEGLADEAYEQYF
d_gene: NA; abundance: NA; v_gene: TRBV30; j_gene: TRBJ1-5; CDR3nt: TGTGCCTGGAGTGCTAAACAGGGAAACAATCAGCCCCAGCATTTT; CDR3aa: CAWSAKQGNNQPQHF
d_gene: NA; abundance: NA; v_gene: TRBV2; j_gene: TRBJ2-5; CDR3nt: TGTGCCAGCAGTGAGGGATTAGCGCCAGGTCAAGAGACCCAGTACTTC; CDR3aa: CASSEGLAPGQETQYF
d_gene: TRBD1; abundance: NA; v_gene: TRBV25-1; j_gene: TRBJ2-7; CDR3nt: TGTAGCCAGTCACCCGGGACAGGGTACGAGCAGTACTTC; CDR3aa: CSQSPGTGYEQYF
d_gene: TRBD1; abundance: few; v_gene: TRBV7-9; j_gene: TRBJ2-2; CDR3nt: TGTGCCAGCAGCCACCGGGACAGGGGGCTGTCCGGGGAGCTGTTTTTT; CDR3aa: CASSHRDRGLSGELFF
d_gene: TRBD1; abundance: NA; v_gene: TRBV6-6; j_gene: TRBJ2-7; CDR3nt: TGTGCCAGCAGGGATAAGACAGGGGGCTACGAGCAGTACTTC; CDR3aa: CASRDKTGGYEQYF
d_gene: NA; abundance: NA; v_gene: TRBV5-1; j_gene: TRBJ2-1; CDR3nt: TGCGCCAGCAGCTTGGAGGGTAGCGGCTACAATGAGCAGTTCTTC; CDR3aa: CASSLEGSGYNEQFF
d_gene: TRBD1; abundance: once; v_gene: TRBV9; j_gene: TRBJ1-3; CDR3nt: TGTGCCAGCAGCGCCCGTGCAAATCTCGGTGCCCGGGACAGGGGGTTTTTTACTGGAAACACCATATATTTT; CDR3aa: CASSARANLGARDRGFFTGNTIYF
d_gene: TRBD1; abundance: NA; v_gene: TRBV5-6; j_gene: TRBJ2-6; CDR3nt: TGTGCCAGCAGCCCGAGGACAGGGGGCCGCTCTGGGGCCAACGTCCTGACTTTC; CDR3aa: CASSPRTGGRSGANVLTF
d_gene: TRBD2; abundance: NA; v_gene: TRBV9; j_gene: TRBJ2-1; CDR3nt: TGTGCCAGCAGCTCAGCCGGGACTAGCGGGGGGGCAGGCTTAAATGAGCAGTTCTTC; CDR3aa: CASSSAGTSGGAGLNEQFF
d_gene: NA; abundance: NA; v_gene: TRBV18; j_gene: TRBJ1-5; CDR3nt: TGTGCCAGCTCACCAGTTTCGGGAGGAAGCAATCAGCCCCAGCATTTT; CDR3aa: CASSPVSGGSNQPQHF
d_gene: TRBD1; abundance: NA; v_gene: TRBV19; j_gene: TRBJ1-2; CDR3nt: TGTGCCAGTAGTCCAGGGACAGGGCTAGCTAACTATGGCTACACCTTC; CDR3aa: CASSPGTGLANYGYTF
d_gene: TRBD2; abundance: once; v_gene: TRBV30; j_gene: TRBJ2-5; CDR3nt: TGTGCCTGGAGTCCCCCTAGCGGGACTAGTGAGCAGTACTTC; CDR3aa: CAWSPPSGTSEQYF
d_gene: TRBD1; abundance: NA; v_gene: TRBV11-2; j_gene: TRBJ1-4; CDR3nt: TGTGCCAGCAGCTTGCCTGCAAGATGGGACAGGGAGGCTAATGAAAAACTGTTTTTT; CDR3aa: CASSLPARWDREANEKLFF
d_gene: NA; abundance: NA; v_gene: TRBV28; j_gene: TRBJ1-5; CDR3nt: TGTGCCAGCAGTTTACAGGGATACGGTCAGCCCCAGCATTTT; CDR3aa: CASSLQGYGQPQHF
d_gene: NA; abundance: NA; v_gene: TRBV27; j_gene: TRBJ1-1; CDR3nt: TGTGCCAGCAGTCCACTACATGGGGGGGCGCAGGGCACTGAAGCTTTCTTT; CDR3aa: CASSPLHGGAQGTEAFF
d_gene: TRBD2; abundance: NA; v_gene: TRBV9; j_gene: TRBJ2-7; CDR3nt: TGTGCCAGCGGTTCTGCGGGAGGGCCCGAGCAGTACTTC; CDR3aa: CASGSAGGPEQYF
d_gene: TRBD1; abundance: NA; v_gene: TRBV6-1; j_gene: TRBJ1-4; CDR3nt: TGTGCCAGCAGCCCTAGGACAGGGTACGAAAAACTGTTTTTT; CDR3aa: CASSPRTGYEKLFF
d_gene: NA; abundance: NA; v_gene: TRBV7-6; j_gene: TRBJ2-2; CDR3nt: TGTGCCAGCAGCTACGATCAGCAGGGGACAACCGGGGAGCTGTTTTTT; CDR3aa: CASSYDQQGTTGELFF
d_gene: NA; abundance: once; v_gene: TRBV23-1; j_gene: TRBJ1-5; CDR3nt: TGCGCCAGCAGTCCTCATAGAGGGGACTCTGGAGGCCGCAATCAGCCCCAGCATTTT; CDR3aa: CASSPHRGDSGGRNQPQHF
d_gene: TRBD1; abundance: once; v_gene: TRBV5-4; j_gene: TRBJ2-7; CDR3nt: TGTGCCAGCAGCAGATCCGGGACAGGGTCCTACGAGCAGTACTTC; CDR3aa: CASSRSGTGSYEQYF
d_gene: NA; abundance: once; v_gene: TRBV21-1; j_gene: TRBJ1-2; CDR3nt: TGTGCCAGCAGCAAGCCTAGGAGGGGATATGGCTACACCTTC; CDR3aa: CASSKPRRGYGYTF
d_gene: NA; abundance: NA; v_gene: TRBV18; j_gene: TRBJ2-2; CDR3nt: TGTGCCAGCTACGCAACGGTAAACGGGGAGCTGTTTTTT; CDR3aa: CASYATVNGELFF
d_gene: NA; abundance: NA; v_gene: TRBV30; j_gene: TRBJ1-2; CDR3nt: TGTGCCTGGAGCGACAACCACTATGGCTACACCTTC; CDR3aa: CAWSDNHYGYTF
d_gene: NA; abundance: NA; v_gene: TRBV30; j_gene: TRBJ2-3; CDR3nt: TGTGCCTGGAGTGCCCAGCGGAGGGCCACAGATACGCAGTATTTT; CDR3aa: CAWSAQRRATDTQYF
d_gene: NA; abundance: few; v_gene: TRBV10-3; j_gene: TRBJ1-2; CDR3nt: TGTGCCATCAGTGAAAGGGCAGGGGACCTAACTAACTATGGCTACACCTTC; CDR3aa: CAISERAGDLTNYGYTF
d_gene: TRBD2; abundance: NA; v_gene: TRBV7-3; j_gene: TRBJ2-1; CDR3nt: TGTGCCAGCAGCTTTAGCGGGGGGGCCGATGAGCAGTTCTTC; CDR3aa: CASSFSGGADEQFF
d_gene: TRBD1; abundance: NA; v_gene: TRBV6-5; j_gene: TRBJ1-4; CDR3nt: TGTGCCAGCAGTTACGACAGGGGTGGTACTAATGAAAAACTGTTTTTT; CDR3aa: CASSYDRGGTNEKLFF
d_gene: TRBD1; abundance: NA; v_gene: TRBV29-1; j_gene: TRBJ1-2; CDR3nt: TGCAGCGTAGAGGGACAGGGGGCGCTCAGCTATGGCTACACCTTC; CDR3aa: CSVEGQGALSYGYTF
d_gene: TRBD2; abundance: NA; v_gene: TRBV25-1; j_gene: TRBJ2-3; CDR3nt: TGTGCCAGCAGTGATTTGCGGGAGGCTGGAGATACGCAGTATTTT; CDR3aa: CASSDLREAGDTQYF
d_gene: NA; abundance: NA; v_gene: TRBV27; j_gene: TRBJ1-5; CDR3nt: TGTGCCAGCAGTTTATCGAGACAGACCAATAGCAATCAGCCCCAGCATTTT; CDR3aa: CASSLSRQTNSNQPQHF
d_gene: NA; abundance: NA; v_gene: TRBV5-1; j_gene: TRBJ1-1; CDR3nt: TGCGCCAGCAGCTTGGAAGGGGGCACTGAAGCTTTCTTT; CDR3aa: CASSLEGGTEAFF
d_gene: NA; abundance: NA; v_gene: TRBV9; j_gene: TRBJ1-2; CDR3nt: TGTGCCAGCAGCGTAGTGAGGGGAGGAGGTGGCTACACCTTC; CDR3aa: CASSVVRGGGGYTF
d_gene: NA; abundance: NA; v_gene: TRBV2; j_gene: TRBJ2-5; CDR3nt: TGTGCCAGCAGGGGGGGGGCGTTAGGTTGGGAGACCCAGTACTTC; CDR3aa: CASRGGALGWETQYF
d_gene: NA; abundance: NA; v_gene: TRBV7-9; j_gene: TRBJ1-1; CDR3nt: TGTGCCAGCAGCCAACCGCAGGGGCAGAACACTGAAGCTTTCTTT; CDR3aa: CASSQPQGQNTEAFF
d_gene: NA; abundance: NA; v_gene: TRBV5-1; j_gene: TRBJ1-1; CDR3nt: TGCGCCAGCAGCGCCCGGGAACTAAACACTGAAGCTTTCTTT; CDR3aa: CASSARELNTEAFF
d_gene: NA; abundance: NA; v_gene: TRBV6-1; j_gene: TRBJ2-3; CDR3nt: TGTGCCAGCAGCATGCAGCGACGGCCCGGAGATACGCAGTATTTT; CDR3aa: CASSMQRRPGDTQYF
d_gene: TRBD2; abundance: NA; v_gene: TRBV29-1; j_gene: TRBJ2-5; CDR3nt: TGCAGCGTTGACTCTGCGGGAGTTGAGACCCAGTACTTC; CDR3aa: CSVDSAGVETQYF
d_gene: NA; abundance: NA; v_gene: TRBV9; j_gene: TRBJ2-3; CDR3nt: TGTGCCAGCAGCGTAGGGGGAGAGGGCACAGATACGCAGTATTTT; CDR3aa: CASSVGGEGTDTQYF
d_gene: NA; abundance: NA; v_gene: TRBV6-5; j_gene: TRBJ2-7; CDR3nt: TGTGCCAGCAGAAGGGACACGGGATTTCTCTACGAGCAGTACTTC; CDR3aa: CASRRDTGFLYEQYF
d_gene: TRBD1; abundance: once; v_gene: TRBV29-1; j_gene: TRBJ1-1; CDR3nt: TGCAGCGGCAGGGGGGTGGCGGGCACTGAAGCTTTCTTT; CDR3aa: CSGRGVAGTEAFF
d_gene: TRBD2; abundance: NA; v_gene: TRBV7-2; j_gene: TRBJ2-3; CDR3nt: TGTGCCAGCAGCATAGGACTAGCGGGAGTTCTAGATACGCAGTATTTT; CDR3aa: CASSIGLAGVLDTQYF
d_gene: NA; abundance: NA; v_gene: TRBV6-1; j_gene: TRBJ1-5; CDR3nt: TGTGCCAGCAGTGAAAAGGGGGTGGGTCAGCCCCAGCATTTT; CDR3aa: CASSEKGVGQPQHF
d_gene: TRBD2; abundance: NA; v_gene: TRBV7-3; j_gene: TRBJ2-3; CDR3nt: TGTGCCAGCAGCTCTGGACTAGGGACAGATACGCAGTATTTT; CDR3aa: CASSSGLGTDTQYF
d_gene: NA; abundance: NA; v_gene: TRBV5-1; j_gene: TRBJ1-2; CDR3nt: TGCGCCAGCAGAACCGTTGGCGGTAACTATGGCTACACCTTC; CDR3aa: CASRTVGGNYGYTF
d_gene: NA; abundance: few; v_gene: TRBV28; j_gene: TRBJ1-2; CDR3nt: TGTGCCAGCAGTTTAGTGGGGCAGAGCCTCTTCCCCTATGGCTACACCTTC; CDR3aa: CASSLVGQSLFPYGYTF
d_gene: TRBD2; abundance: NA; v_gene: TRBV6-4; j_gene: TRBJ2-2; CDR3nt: TGTGCCAGCAGTGAGGAGGGAGGGCCTGTCGGGGAGCTGTTTTTT; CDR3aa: CASSEEGGPVGELFF
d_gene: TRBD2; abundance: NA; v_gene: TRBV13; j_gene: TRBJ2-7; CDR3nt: TGTGCCAGCAGCCGTCGACTAGCGGGGTACGAGCAGTACTTC; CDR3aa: CASSRRLAGYEQYF
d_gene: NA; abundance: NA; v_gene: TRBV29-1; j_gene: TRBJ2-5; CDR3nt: TGCAGCGTTAGGGGGCAGGGGGGTCCCGCTCCTAGCGTGGAGACCCAGTACTTC; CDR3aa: CSVRGQGGPAPSVETQYF
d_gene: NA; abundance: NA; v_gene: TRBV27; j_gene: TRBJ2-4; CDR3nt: TGTGCCAGCAGTAAGGACAGCCGGGCCAAAAACATTCAGTACTTC; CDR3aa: CASSKDSRAKNIQYF
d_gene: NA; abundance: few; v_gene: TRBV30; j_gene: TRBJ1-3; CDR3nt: TGTGCCGTACGCATAACGGGGGGTACTGGAAACACCATATATTTT; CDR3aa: CAVRITGGTGNTIYF